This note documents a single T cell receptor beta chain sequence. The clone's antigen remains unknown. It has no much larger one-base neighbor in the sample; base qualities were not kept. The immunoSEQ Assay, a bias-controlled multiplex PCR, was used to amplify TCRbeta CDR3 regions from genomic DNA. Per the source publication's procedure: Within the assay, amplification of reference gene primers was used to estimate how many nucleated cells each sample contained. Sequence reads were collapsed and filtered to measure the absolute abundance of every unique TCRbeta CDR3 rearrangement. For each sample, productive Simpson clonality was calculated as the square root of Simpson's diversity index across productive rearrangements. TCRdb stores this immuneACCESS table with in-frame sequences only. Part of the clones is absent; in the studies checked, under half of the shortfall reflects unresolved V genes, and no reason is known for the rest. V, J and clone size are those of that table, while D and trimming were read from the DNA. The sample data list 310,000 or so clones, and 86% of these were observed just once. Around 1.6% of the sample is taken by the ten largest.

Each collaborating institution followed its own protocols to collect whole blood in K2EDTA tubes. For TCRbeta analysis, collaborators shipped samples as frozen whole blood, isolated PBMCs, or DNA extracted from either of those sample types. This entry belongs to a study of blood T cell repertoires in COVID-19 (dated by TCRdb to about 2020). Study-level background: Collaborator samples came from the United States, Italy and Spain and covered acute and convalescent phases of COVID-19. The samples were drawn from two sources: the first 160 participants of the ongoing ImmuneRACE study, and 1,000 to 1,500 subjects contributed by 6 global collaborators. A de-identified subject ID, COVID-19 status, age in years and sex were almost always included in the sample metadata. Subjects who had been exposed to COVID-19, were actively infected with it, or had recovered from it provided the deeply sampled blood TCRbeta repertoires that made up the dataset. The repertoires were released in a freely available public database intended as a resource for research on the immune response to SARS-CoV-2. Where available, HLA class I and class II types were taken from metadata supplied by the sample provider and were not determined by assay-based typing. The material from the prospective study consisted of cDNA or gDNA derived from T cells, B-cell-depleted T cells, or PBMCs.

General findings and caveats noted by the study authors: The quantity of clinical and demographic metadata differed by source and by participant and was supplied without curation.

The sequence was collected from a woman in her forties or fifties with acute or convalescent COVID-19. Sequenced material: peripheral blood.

The DNA sequence follows: TGTGCCAGCAGCTGGGGAGCCGGGACAGGGGCCCACGAGCAGTACTTC. Translated, it gives CASSWGAGTGAHEQYF. This chain joins TRBV7-8 to TRBJ2-7, and 10 junctional nucleotides match TRBD1. From the cysteine up to the phenylalanine, the CDR3 has a length of 16 residues. The entry retains the CDR3 DNA only, 48 bases that are in frame from base 1. Per the germline V gene, SGHVS is the CDR1 and FQNEAQ is the CDR2. Trimming accounts for 4 bases at V and 5 bases at J, while the number of junction bases matched to no gene is 11.